The present T cell receptor beta chain was sequenced within a study of T cell responses to AZD1222 COVID-19 vaccine. The method was immunoSEQ multiplex PCR; TCRdb's version includes in-frame clones alone and lacks a portion of them. This table holds more than 90,000 clones, about 88% found once. The TCR comes from an adult who received the AZD1222 COVID-19 vaccine. The sample was peripheral blood, taken 28 days after the second AZD1222 dose.

The CDR3 DNA is TGTGCCAGCATCGTCGGGAGATTGGTCCCCTCCTACGAGCAGTACTTC. Amino acids: CASIVGRLVPSYEQYF. The genes are TRBV14 and TRBJ2-7, with D possibly TRBD2 on 6 matching bases. The length of the CDR3 is 16 residues. Per the germline V gene, CDR1 is SGHDN and CDR2 is FVKESK. V gave up 7 bases and J gave up 0 bases, with 19 bases separating them.